These 26 T cell receptor beta chains originate from one sample sequenced in a study of T cell repertoires in cytomegalovirus infection. TCRdb called the reads again in MiXCR, with one record for every CDR3 protein. The sample lists around 550,000 distinct CDR3 sequences, about 26% occurring once. Sequenced sample: PBMCs. The receptor source for this set is a human donor in good health (CMV status not recorded). Some clones in this sample may be carry-over from other donors' samples.

This clonotype was detected a few times. The junction does not match germline at one end; this may be a read error. The gene calls are TRBV2 and TRBJ2-1, with D possibly being TRBD2 (6 bases). CDR3 length: 15 amino acids. Germline V lookup: CDR1 SNHLY, CDR2 FYNNEI. The CDR3 sequence: CASSVGLSSFNEQFF. The DNA of the CDR3 is TGTGCCAGCAGCGTGGGACTTTCCTCCTTCAATGAGCAGTTCTTC.

This clonotype turned up a few times. The rearrangement links TRBV7-9 to TRBJ1-4; D is unclear. The CDR3 contains 13 residues. Trimming pared 7 bases from V and 11 bases from J, leaving 17 bases between. Germline CDR1 reads SEHNR; CDR2 reads FQNEAQ (reference sequence). The CDR3 DNA reads TGTGCCAGCAAAATTGGGCAGGCCGATAAACTGTTTTTT. Amino acid sequence: CASKIGQADKLFF.

The sample holds many counts of this clonotype. The V call is TRBV7-2, the J call TRBJ2-3, with D unresolved. The germline V gene encodes CDR1 SGHTA and CDR2 FQGNSA. Trimming pared 3 bases from V and 1 base from J, leaving 11 bases between. The CDR3 covers 15 residues. The CDR3 nucleotides read TGTGCCAGCAGCTTTGAAAGCCTACGCACAGATACGCAGTATTTT. The encoded protein is CASSFESLRTDTQYF.

J is TRBJ2-1 and V is TRBV14; D might be TRBD2 (6 bases). CDR1 and CDR2 (germline): SGHDN, FVKESK. Trimming shortened V by 1 base and J by 9 bases, and 13 bases separated the two germline ends. This CDR3 has 14 amino acids. The CDR3 region has the DNA TGTGCCAGCAGCCAAGCCCCTCGGGAGAGTGAGCAGTTCTTC. Amino acid sequence: CASSQAPRESEQFF.

This clonotype came up many times. The chain combines TRBV6-5 with TRBJ2-1, with TRBD2 matching 7 bases. There are 18 residues in the CDR3. Germline lookup yields CDR1 MNHEY and CDR2 SVGAGI. The ends lost 2 bases at V and 1 base at J; junction bases unmatched: 11. The CDR3 region has the DNA TGTGCCAGCAGTTACGGTTGGACTAGTTCGGGATCCTACAATGAGCAGTTCTTC. Protein product: CASSYGWTSSGSYNEQFF.

The J gene is TRBJ1-1, the V gene TRBV27; D not resolved. The CDR3 consists of 15 residues. Deletions cut 5 bases from V and 11 bases from J, with 24 bases between. CDR1 is MNHEY and CDR2 is SMNVEV in the germline V gene (reference sequence). In DNA, the CDR3 is TGTGCCAGCAGTCCACAACAGTGGGTAGGCCCTTGGGCTTTCTTT. It yields the protein CASSPQQWVGPWAFF.

This clonotype was seen only a few times. The gene calls are TRBV11-1 and TRBJ2-7, with a weak D call TRBD1 (6 bases). This CDR3 has 15 residues. Germline V gene sequence: CDR1 SGHAT, CDR2 FQDESV (reference sequence). The V and J ends lost 3 bases and 0 bases respectively, with 12 bases between them. The CDR3 spells CASSFGRTASYEQYF. The CDR3 DNA is TGTGCCAGCAGCTTTGGACGGACAGCCTCCTACGAGCAGTACTTC.

This clonotype was observed a few times. The chain uses TRBV20-1 and TRBJ2-7; D unresolved. Germline V CDR1 and CDR2: DFQATT, SNEGSKA (reference sequence). The CDR3 has 12 amino acids. The V end was cut by 3 bases, the J end by 3 bases, with 9 bases between. The CDR3 sequence is CSARMGNYEQYF. CDR3 nucleotide sequence: TGCAGTGCTAGGATGGGAAACTACGAGCAGTACTTC.

This clonotype came up a few times. The chain has TRBV10-3 and TRBJ1-1; 9 positions agree with TRBD1. The germline CDR1 and CDR2 sequences are ENHRY and SYGVKD. The CDR3 runs 16 residues. Losses at the gene ends were 5 bases for V and 4 bases for J; bases not matched to a gene: 11. CDR3 nucleotide sequence: TGTGCCATCAGTTCCGGGACAGGGCGTTATGCCACTGAAGCTTTCTTT. Protein product: CAISSGTGRYATEAFF.

This clonotype has only a few counts. The rearrangement joins TRBV10-3 to TRBJ1-1; 11 positions match TRBD1. Germline-derived CDR1 and CDR2 are ENHRY and SYGVKD. V shed 7 bases and J 7 bases; nucleotides not matched to a gene: 5. The CDR3 runs to 13 residues. As DNA, the CDR3 is TGTGCCATCAACACGGGACAGGGGGTTGAAGCTTTCTTT. Translating gives CAINTGQGVEAFF.

This clonotype came up a few times. The chain recombines TRBV28 with TRBJ1-2; tentative D call: TRBD1 (6 bases). V was trimmed by 5 bases and J by 5 bases, leaving 9 bases between them. Germline assignment: CDR1 MDHEN and CDR2 SYDVKM. CDR3 length: 12 amino acids. The CDR3 spells CASSVQGYGYTF. In DNA, the CDR3 is TGTGCCAGCAGTGTACAGGGTTATGGCTACACCTTC.

This clonotype was counted a few times. The rearrangement joins TRBV28 to TRBJ2-2; TRBD2 aligns across 7 bases. Germline CDR1 and CDR2: MDHEN and SYDVKM. V shed 5 bases, J shed 4 bases, and the junction held 7 bases outside the gene matches. CDR3 size: 15 residues. In DNA form, the CDR3 reads TGTGCCAGCAGTCCCTTGGGGGGGGGCACCGGGGAGCTGTTTTTT. Translation gives CASSPLGGGTGELFF.

Of note for this clonotype: It may be a read error: a sequence one base away is much more abundant. CDR3 in amino acids: CASSFGTSGRYSYERYF. In DNA, the CDR3 is TGTGCCAGCAGCTTCGGGACTAGCGGGCGCTATTCCTACGAGCGGTACTTC. J is TRBJ2-7 and V is TRBV7-4; TRBD2 agrees at 12 bases. The CDR3 is 17 amino acids. The germline V gene encodes CDR1 SGHVT and CDR2 SQSDAQ.

This chain joins TRBV20-1 and TRBJ1-1; the D is unclear. The CDR3 covers 15 residues. The germline gives CDR1 DFQATT, CDR2 SNEGSKA (reference sequence). Trimming took 0 bases from V and 1 from J, leaving 12 bases between them. Here the CDR3 reads CSARDFSLKNTEAFF. For the CDR3, the DNA is TGCAGTGCTAGAGATTTTTCTCTAAAGAACACTGAAGCTTTCTTT.

The chain recombines TRBV28 with TRBJ2-2, with D maybe TRBD2 (5 bases). V lost 8 bases and J 4 bases, leaving 20 bases between the germline ends. CDR3 length: 16 amino acids. From germline, CDR1 is MDHEN and CDR2 SYDVKM. CDR3 sequence reads: CASALAGGEGTGELFF. CDR3 sequence (DNA): TGTGCCAGCGCCCTGGCAGGCGGAGAGGGCACCGGGGAGCTGTTTTTT.

In this sample, this clonotype turned up a few times. The chain links TRBV4-1 to TRBJ1-2; 7 bases are shared with TRBD1. The CDR3 spans 14 residues. Germline V gene sequence: CDR1 MGHRA, CDR2 YSYEKL. The ends lost 0 bases at V and 8 bases at J; junction bases unmatched: 6. The CDR3 spells CASSQEQGRGGYTF. The CDR3 coding sequence is TGCGCCAGCAGCCAAGAACAGGGGCGTGGGGGCTACACCTTC.

The chain has TRBV7-6 and TRBJ1-4; D is uncertain. V lost 0 bases and J 5 bases, leaving 10 bases between the germline ends. Germline lookup yields CDR1 SGHVS and CDR2 FNYEAQ. The CDR3 totals 15 residues. CDR3 amino acids: CASSLAEWLNEKLFF. CDR3 in DNA: TGTGCCAGCAGCTTAGCGGAGTGGTTAAATGAAAAACTGTTTTTT.

This chain uses TRBV12-3 or TRBV12-4 with TRBJ1-4; D may be TRBD1 (5 bases). This CDR3 is built from 13 residues. Between the trimmed V and J ends, which lost 6 bases and 10 bases, there was a span of 15 bases. The CDR3: CASRGDLRSKLFF. The CDR3 DNA is TGTGCCAGCAGGGGGGATCTTCGCTCAAAACTGTTTTTT.

CDR3 coding DNA: TGCGCCAGCAGCCAAGGCGTGCAGAACACTGAAGCTTTCTTT. This gives the protein CASSQGVQNTEAFF. The gene calls are TRBV4-3 and TRBJ1-1; no clear D gene. This CDR3 comprises 14 residues. The V gene lost 1 base and the J gene lost 1 base, with 7 bases spanning the gap. CDR1 LGHNA and CDR2 YSLEER come from the germline V gene.

This clonotype was detected only a few times. Since a much larger clone is just one base distant, this may be a read error. The rearrangement uses TRBV5-4 and TRBJ2-7; D possibly corresponds to TRBD2 (6 bases). This CDR3 comprises 14 residues. Per the germline V gene, CDR1 is SGHNT and CDR2 is YYREEE (reference sequence). V was trimmed by 1 base and J by 2 bases, leaving 10 bases between them. The CDR3 sequence: CASSLRERAYEQYF. Written as DNA, the CDR3 is TGTGCCAGCAGCTTGCGGGAGAGGGCCTACGAGCAGTACTTC.

This clonotype was seen once. The chain employs TRBV28 and TRBJ1-1; unclear D gene. Per germline, CDR1 MDHEN and CDR2 SYDVKM. Trimming pared 3 bases from V and 11 bases from J, leaving 13 bases between. This CDR3 is 12 amino acids long. The CDR3 nucleotides read TGTGCCAGCAGTTTCAAGGGCCGAGGGGCTTTCTTT. Translated, it gives CASSFKGRGAFF.

There are a few counts of this clonotype. This chain uses TRBV12-3 or TRBV12-4 with TRBJ2-1; no reliable D call. Trimming took off 1 base at V and 8 bases at J, with 12 bases between the two ends. There are 14 residues in the CDR3. In nucleotides, the CDR3 is TGTGCCAGCAGTTTAGGGTTGGCTCGGGATGAGCAGTTCTTC. Translating it yields CASSLGLARDEQFF.

The V call is TRBV6-5, the J call TRBJ1-4; 8 bases agree with TRBD1. Germline values: CDR1 MNHEY, CDR2 SVGAGI. Unmatched junction bases numbered 11, after V lost 2 bases and J lost 6 bases. The CDR3 has 17 residues. The CDR3 is CASSYDPGGNFDEKLFF. CDR3 coding DNA: TGTGCCAGCAGTTACGATCCAGGGGGCAATTTCGATGAAAAACTGTTTTTT.

The gene calls are TRBV7-9 and TRBJ2-2; the match to TRBD2 covers 12 bases. The CDR3 length is 16 residues. With V trimmed by 5 bases and J by 7 bases, 8 bases remained unmatched. CDR1 SEHNR and CDR2 FQNEAQ come from the germline V gene (reference sequence). The CDR3 sequence is CASSRRLAGAGGELFF. CDR3 DNA sequence: TGTGCCAGCAGCCGCCGACTAGCGGGAGCTGGCGGGGAGCTGTTTTTT.

V gene TRBV6-2 or TRBV6-3 combines with J gene TRBJ2-6; a weak D match, TRBD1 (5 bases). The CDR3 sequence is 15 residues long. Germline loops: CDR1 MNHEY, CDR2 SVGEGT. Deletions cut 6 bases from V and 2 bases from J, with 11 bases between. DNA of the CDR3: TGTGCCAGCAGAAATCCAGGGACTGGGGCCAACGTCCTGACTTTC. Its protein is CASRNPGTGANVLTF.

This clonotype was found many times. V is TRBV7-6 and J is TRBJ2-7; 8 nucleotides agree with TRBD2. Germline lookup yields CDR1 SGHVS and CDR2 FNYEAQ. V shed 5 bases and J 0 bases; nucleotides not matched to a gene: 6. The CDR3 length is 15 residues. The CDR3: CASSTPGGSSYEQYF. CDR3 coding DNA: TGTGCCAGCAGCACCCCGGGAGGGAGCTCCTACGAGCAGTACTTC.